This is a list of T cell receptor beta chains from one sample in a study of T cell repertoires in urothelial bladder cancer. This table comes from immunoSEQ multiplex PCR, and its TCRdb copy is limited to in-frame clones, with some not included. The sample consists of fewer than 15,000 clones, 66% of them appearing once. The material sequenced was tumor-infiltrating cells from bladder cancer. The receptors derive from a human donor with urothelial carcinoma. Each CDR3 is given with its conserved first and last residue. D genes are given only for firm matches. The size of a clone is reported for some rows only, either as once, few or many, or as a class for expanded clones.

>TRBJ2-2|TRBV7-8|TRBD2|.
TGTGCCAGCAGCACGGGACTAGCGGGGACCGGGGAGCTGTTTTTT
CASSTGLAGTGELFF
>TRBJ1-2|TRBV6-1|.|few
TGTGCCAGCACTGCAAGTTCCTATGGCTACACCTTC
CASTASSYGYTF
>TRBJ1-2|TRBV9|.|.
TGTGCCAGCAGCGAGGGAGCCGGGCCCTCCACTTATGGCTACACCTTC
CASSEGAGPSTYGYTF
>TRBJ2-5|TRBV5-1|TRBD2|.
TGCGCCAGCAGCCTCTGGACTAGCGGGCAAGAGACCCAGTACTTC
CASSLWTSGQETQYF
>TRBJ1-1|TRBV6-5|TRBD1|.
TGTGCCAGCAGTTCGTTCGAGGGACAGGGGTCCACTGAAGCTTTCTTT
CASSSFEGQGSTEAFF
>TRBJ2-7|TRBV28|.|.
TGTGCCAGCAGTCATACCTACGAGCAGTACTTC
CASSHTYEQYF
>TRBJ1-4|TRBV7-2|TRBD1|.
TGTGCCAGCAGCTTAGGAGACAGGGGGTTTGCAACTAATGAAAAACTGTTTTTT
CASSLGDRGFATNEKLFF
>TRBJ2-7|TRBV7-2|.|few
TGTGCCAGCAGCTTGCTCTACGAGCAGTACTTC
CASSLLYEQYF
>TRBJ2-1|TRBV7-2|TRBD2|.
TGTGCCAGCAGCTTAGTAGAGCGGGGGGGTCTGTTCTTC
CASSLVERGGLFF
>TRBJ2-2|TRBV7-2|.|.
TGTGCCAGCAGCCCCCCCGTTGCATCAGGGGCCGGGGAGCTGTTTTTT
CASSPPVASGAGELFF
>TRBJ1-5|TRBV6-6|TRBD1|.
TGTGCCAGCGACTACTACGGGACAGCAAATCAGCCCCAGCATTTT
CASDYYGTANQPQHF
>TRBJ1-1|TRBV2|.|few
TGTGCCAGCAGTGCCCCGAGCTTTAACACTGAAGCTTTCTTT
CASSAPSFNTEAFF
>TRBJ1-1|TRBV5-1|.|.
TGCGCCAGCAGCTTCCAGTTTGGGCAGAACACTGAAGCTTTCTTT
CASSFQFGQNTEAFF
>TRBJ1-5|TRBV19|TRBD1|few
TGTGCCAGTAGTAGTGTCAGGGGGGTGTCGAATAGCAATCAGCCCCAGCATTTT
CASSSVRGVSNSNQPQHF
>TRBJ1-1|TRBV2|.|.
TGTGCCAGCAGTGCGTCTACAGGGCGGGGGACTGAAGCTTTCTTT
CASSASTGRGTEAFF
>TRBJ1-1|TRBV11-3|.|.
TGTGCCAGCAGCGCGCAGGGCCTGAACACTGAAGCTTTCTTT
CASSAQGLNTEAFF
>TRBJ2-2|TRBV5-1|.|.
TGCGCCAGCAGCTTGTGGCAGGCCCGAAACACCGGGGAGCTGTTTTTT
CASSLWQARNTGELFF
>TRBJ2-7|TRBV6-5|.|.
TGTGCCAGCAGTTATGGTTGGGGGGCCTACGAGCAGTACTTC
CASSYGWGAYEQYF
>TRBJ2-7|TRBV19|.|.
TGTGCCAGTAGTGACAGACAACCCTCCTACGAGCAGTACTTC
CASSDRQPSYEQYF
>TRBJ2-3|TRBV7-6|.|.
TGTGCCAGCAGCCTTCCCCCAGGCACAGATACGCAGTATTTT
CASSLPPGTDTQYF
>TRBJ2-7|TRBV27|TRBD1|.
TGTGCCAGCAGTCTACAGGGGCCCCCCTACGAGCAGTACTTC
CASSLQGPPYEQYF
>TRBJ2-1|TRBV30|TRBD2|.
TGTGCCGGAGATAGCGGGGGGTATTGGGGTGAGCAGTTCTTC
CAGDSGGYWGEQFF
>TRBJ1-1|TRBV19|.|.
TGTGCCAGTAGTAGGGGGTCAGGGTTGAACACTGAAGCTTTCTTT
CASSRGSGLNTEAFF
>TRBJ2-1|TRBV6-6|TRBD2|.
TGTGCCAGCAGTTACGAGCGGGGGCAGTTCTTC
CASSYERGQFF
>TRBJ2-1|TRBV5-4|TRBD2|.
TGTGCCAGCAGCCGGGGGGGCGGTTCATACAATGAGCAGTTCTTC
CASSRGGGSYNEQFF
>TRBJ2-3|TRBV7-2|.|.
TGTGCCAGCAGCTTAGCAGTGGGGGGGCCCGTGGATACGCAGTATTTT
CASSLAVGGPVDTQYF
>TRBJ1-5|TRBV19|.|.
TGTGCCAGTAGTATTCTTGGATACGGTCAGCCCCAGCATTTT
CASSILGYGQPQHF
>TRBJ1-4|TRBV6-1|.|.
TGTGCCAGCAGTGAAGTTAGGGGGGGGACTAATGAAAAACTGTTTTTT
CASSEVRGGTNEKLFF
>TRBJ2-2|TRBV7-9|.|.
TGTGCCAGCAGCTTAAGAGGGGTGAACACCGGGGAGCTGTTTTTT
CASSLRGVNTGELFF
>TRBJ2-5|TRBV7-2|TRBD2|.
TGTGCCAGCAGCTTAGTTTTCTCCGGGGGGGGAGAGACCCAGTACTTC
CASSLVFSGGGETQYF
>TRBJ2-1|TRBV9|.|.
TGTGCCAGCAGCGTAGTAACTAGTTCGCATGAGCAGTTCTTC
CASSVVTSSHEQFF
>TRBJ2-2|TRBV2|.|few
TGTGCCAGCAGTGCTCCTCCTGCGAAGGAGTTTTTT
CASSAPPAKEFF
>TRBJ1-5|TRBV7-2|.|.
TGTGCCAGCAGCTTAGTCGGGGGCGGGGATCAGCCCCAGCATTTT
CASSLVGGGDQPQHF
>TRBJ2-2|TRBV9|.|once
TGTGCCAGCAGACTCGACGCGAACACCGGGGAGCTGTTTTTT
CASRLDANTGELFF
>TRBJ1-4|TRBV5-4|TRBD1|once
TGTGCCAGCAGCTTGATGACAGGGGTGGATACTAATGAAAAACTGTTTTTT
CASSLMTGVDTNEKLFF
>TRBJ2-5|TRBV7-2|TRBD1|.
TGTGCCAGCAGCATCGACAGGGTTGAACAGACCCAGTACTTC
CASSIDRVEQTQYF
>TRBJ2-7|TRBV7-9|.|.
TGTGCCAGCAGCTTTGGAGGGGATCTCTACGAGCAGTACTTC
CASSFGGDLYEQYF
>TRBJ1-4|TRBV2|TRBD1|.
TGTGCCAGCAGTCTCTTTCAGGGGGCAGGTGAAAAACTGTTTTTT
CASSLFQGAGEKLFF
>TRBJ2-3|TRBV18|.|.
TGTGCCAGCTCACTCTTAGTCACAGATACGCAGTATTTT
CASSLLVTDTQYF
>TRBJ2-7|TRBV2|TRBD1|once
TGTGCCAGCAGTGACGGGACAGTTTTTGGCTCCTACGAGCAGTACTTC
CASSDGTVFGSYEQYF
>TRBJ1-3|TRBV9|.|large
TGTGCCAGCAGCGTTGCCGGGGTCTCTGGAAACACCATATATTTT
CASSVAGVSGNTIYF
>TRBJ2-7|TRBV18|TRBD2|.
TGTGCCAGCTCACCGGGCAGCGGGGGGCGTTGGTACGAGCAGTACTTC
CASSPGSGGRWYEQYF
>TRBJ1-6|TRBV7-6|.|.
TGTGCCAGCAGCTCCGATCCTAATTCACCCCTCCACTTT
CASSSDPNSPLHF
>TRBJ1-1|TRBV14|.|few
TGTGCCAGCAGCCAGGCAGGGATGAACACTGAAGCTTTCTTT
CASSQAGMNTEAFF